The clone carrying this T cell receptor beta chain was picked up a small number of times. Diagnosis relied on clinical symptoms, serum thyroxine and TRAb, thyroid ultrasound and orbital computed tomography. Template material for amplifying TCR beta CDR3 regions consisted of RNA transcripts. TCR CDR3 regions were first amplified by RT-PCR with HTBI primers. MiXCR, applied by TCRdb to the multiplex PCR reads, yields one record per CDR3 protein. The sample has around 350,000 distinct CDR3 sequences; 20% to 30% are singletons. CDR3 size: 15 residues. Trimming took 0 bases from V and 6 from J, leaving 12 bases between them. Per germline, CDR1 SGHRS and CDR2 YFSETQ. This record comes from a study of T cells in Graves' hyperthyroidism and ophthalmopathy.

The receptor was derived from a man aged 50 to 60 with Graves' hyperthyroidism. The chain is built from TRBV5-1 and TRBJ1-4, with D possibly matching TRBD1 (5 bases). The material sequenced was blood. CDR3 sequence (DNA): TGCGCCAGCAGCTTGGGCGACAGTTCCCATGAAAAACTGTTTTTT. Translating gives CASSLGDSSHEKLFF. Full variable domain (outside the CDR3, taken from reference TRBV5-1 and TRBJ1-4): KAGVTQTPRYLIKTRGQQVTLSCSPISGHRSVSWYQQTPGQGLQFLFEYFSETQRNKGNFPGRFSGRQFSNSRSEMNVSTLELGDSALYLCASSLGDSSHEKLFFGSGTQLSVL.